This TCR beta chain was captured by sequencing in a study of cytomegalovirus exposure and HLA in healthy donors. Germline CDR1 and CDR2: SGHAT and FQNNGV. V shed 1 base and J shed 6 bases, with 9 bases lying between them. The CDR3 has 13 residues. Turning to this clone: The antigen is undetermined.

Healthy bone marrow donors made up the cohort. Overall study results and limits: A later analysis linked a missense variant in DCLRE1C to the trimming of TCR beta V and J genes.

Use of 60 Vbeta and 13 Jbeta primers characterized the PCR. The authors' processing: As a later analysis found, there were approximately 80 million unique TCR beta chains, of which roughly 11 million were shared. This table comes from immunoSEQ multiplex PCR, and its TCRdb copy is limited to in-frame clones, with some not included. V and J calls and clone size come straight from that table; D and trimming were deduced from the DNA. Of under 150,000 clones detected, roughly four fifths appear once; the ten largest clones hold approximately 2.3%. J is TRBJ1-2 and V is TRBV11-2; tentatively, D is TRBD1 (6 bases). Sample: PBMCs. This TCR was recovered from a male donor in good health and CMV-seronegative. The CDR3 coding sequence is TGTGCCAGCAGCTTAGCAGGGGCGGATGGCTACACCTTC. As protein: CASSLAGADGYTF.